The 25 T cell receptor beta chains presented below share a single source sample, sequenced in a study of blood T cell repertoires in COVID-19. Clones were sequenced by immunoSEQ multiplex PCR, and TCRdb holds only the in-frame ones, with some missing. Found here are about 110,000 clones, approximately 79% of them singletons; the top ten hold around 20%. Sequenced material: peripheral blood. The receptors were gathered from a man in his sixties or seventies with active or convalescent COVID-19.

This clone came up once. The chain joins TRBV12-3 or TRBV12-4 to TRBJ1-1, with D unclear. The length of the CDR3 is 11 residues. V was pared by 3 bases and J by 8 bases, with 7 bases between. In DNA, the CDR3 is TGTGCCAGCAGTTTGAGTGAAGAAGCTTTCTTT. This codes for CASSLSEEAFF.

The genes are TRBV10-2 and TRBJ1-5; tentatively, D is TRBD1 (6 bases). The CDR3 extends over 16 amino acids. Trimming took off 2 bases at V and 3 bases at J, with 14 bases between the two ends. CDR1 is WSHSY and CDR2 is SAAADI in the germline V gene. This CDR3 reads CASSEPLTGNNQPQHF. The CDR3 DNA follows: TGCGCCAGCAGTGAGCCCCTAACAGGGAACAATCAGCCCCAGCATTTT.

In DNA, the CDR3 is TGTGCCAGCAGTCAAAAGGGGACTGAAGCTTTCTTT. Translated, it gives CASSQKGTEAFF. The rearrangement links TRBV6-5 to TRBJ1-1, with D maybe TRBD1 (5 bases). V shed 5 bases and J shed 5 bases, with 9 bases lying between them. CDR1 and CDR2 (germline): MNHEY, SVGAGI. The CDR3 runs 12 residues.

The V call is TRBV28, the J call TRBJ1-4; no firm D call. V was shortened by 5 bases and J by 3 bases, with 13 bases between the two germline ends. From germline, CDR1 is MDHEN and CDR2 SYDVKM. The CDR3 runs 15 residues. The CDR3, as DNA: TGTGCCAGCAGTCTCCTTATACGGGCTAATGAAAAACTGTTTTTT. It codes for CASSLLIRANEKLFF.

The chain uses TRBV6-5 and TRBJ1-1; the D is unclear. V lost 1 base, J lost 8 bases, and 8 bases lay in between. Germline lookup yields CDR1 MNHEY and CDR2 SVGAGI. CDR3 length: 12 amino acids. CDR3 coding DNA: TGTGCCAGCAGTTACTTCGGAGTAGAAGCTTTCTTT. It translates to CASSYFGVEAFF.

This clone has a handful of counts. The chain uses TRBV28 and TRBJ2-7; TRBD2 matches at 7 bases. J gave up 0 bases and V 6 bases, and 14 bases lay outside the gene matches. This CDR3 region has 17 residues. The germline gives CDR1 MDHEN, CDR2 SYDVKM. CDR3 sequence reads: CASRVAAPSGVSYEQYF. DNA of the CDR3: TGTGCCAGCAGAGTTGCCGCCCCCAGCGGGGTCTCCTACGAGCAGTACTTC.

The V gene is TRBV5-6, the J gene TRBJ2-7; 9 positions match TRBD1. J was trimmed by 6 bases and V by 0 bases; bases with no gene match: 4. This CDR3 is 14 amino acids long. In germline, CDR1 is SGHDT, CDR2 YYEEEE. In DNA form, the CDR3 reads TGTGCCAGCAGCTTGGGGGACAGGGCTAGCGAGCAGTACTTC. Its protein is CASSLGDRASEQYF. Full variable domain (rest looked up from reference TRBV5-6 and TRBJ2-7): DAGVTQSPTHLIKTRGQQVTLRCSPKSGHDTVSWYQQALGQGPQFIFQYYEEEERQRGNFPDRFSGHQFPNYSSELNVNALLLGDSALYLCASSLGDRASEQYFGPGTRLTVT.

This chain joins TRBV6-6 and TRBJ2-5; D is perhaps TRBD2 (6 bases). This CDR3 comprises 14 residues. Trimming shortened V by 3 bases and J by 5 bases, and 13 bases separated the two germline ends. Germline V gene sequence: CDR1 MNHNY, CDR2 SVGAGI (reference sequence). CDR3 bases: TGTGCCAGCAGTTATCCCGGGGCGGGGGAGACCCAGTACTTC. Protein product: CASSYPGAGETQYF.

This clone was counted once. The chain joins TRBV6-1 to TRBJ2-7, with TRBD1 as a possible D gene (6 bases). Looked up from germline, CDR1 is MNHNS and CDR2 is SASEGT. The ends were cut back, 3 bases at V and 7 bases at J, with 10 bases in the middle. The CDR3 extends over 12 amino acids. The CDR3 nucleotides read TGTGCCAGCAGTGATGCAGGGGTTGAGCAGTACTTC. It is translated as CASSDAGVEQYF.

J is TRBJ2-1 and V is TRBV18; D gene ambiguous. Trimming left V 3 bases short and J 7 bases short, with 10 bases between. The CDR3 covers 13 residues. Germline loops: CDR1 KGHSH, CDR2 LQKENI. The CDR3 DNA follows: TGTGCCAGCTCACCGACTCTGCGAAATGAGCAGTTCTTC. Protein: CASSPTLRNEQFF.

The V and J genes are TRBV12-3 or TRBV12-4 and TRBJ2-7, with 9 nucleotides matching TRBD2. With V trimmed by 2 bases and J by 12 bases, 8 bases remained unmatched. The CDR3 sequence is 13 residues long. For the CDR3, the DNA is TGTGCCAGCAGTTTAACCTCCGGGACTAGCCTGTACTTC. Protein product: CASSLTSGTSLYF.

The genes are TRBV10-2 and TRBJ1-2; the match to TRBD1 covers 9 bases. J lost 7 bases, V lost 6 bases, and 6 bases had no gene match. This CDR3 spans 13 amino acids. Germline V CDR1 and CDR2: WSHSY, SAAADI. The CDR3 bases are TGCGCCAGCAGAAACACAGGGGGCAGTGGCTACACCTTC. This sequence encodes CASRNTGGSGYTF.

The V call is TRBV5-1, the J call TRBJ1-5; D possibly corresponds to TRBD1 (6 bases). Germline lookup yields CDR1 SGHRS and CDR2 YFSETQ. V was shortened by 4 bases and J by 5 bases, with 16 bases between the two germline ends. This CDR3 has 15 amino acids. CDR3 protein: CASSPGVLGDQPQHF. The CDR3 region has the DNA TGCGCCAGCAGCCCAGGGGTGCTGGGCGATCAGCCCCAGCATTTT.

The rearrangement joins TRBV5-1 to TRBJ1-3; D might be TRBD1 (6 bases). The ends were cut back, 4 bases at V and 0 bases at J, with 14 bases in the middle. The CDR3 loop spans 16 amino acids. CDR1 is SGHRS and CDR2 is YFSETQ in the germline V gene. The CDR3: CASSPETGFSGNTIYF. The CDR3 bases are TGCGCCAGCAGCCCGGAGACAGGCTTCTCTGGAAACACCATATATTTT. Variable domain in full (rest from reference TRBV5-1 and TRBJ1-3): KAGVTQTPRYLIKTRGQQVTLSCSPISGHRSVSWYQQTPGQGLQFLFEYFSETQRNKGNFPGRFSGRQFSNSRSEMNVSTLELGDSALYLCASSPETGFSGNTIYFGEGSWLTVV.

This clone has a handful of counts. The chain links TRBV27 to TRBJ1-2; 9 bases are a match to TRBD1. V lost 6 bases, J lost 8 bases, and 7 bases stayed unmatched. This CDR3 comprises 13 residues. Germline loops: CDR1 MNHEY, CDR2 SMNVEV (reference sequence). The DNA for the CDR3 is TGTGCCAGCAGAAGGACAGGGGAGCAGGGCTACACCTTC. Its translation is CASRRTGEQGYTF.

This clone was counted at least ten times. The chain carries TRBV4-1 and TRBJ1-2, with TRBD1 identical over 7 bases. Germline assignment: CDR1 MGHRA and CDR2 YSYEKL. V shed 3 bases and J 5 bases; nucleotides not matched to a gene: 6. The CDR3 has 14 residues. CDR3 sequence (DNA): TGCGCCAGCAGCCAGGCCGGGACAGATTATGGCTACACCTTC. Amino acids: CASSQAGTDYGYTF.

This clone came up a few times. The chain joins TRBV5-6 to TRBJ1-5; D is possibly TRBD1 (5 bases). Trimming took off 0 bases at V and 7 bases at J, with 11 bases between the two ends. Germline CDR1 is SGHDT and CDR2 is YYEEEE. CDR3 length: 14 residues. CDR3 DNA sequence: TGTGCCAGCAGCTTGGCGCAGGGCCGACAGCCCCAGCATTTT. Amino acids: CASSLAQGRQPQHF.

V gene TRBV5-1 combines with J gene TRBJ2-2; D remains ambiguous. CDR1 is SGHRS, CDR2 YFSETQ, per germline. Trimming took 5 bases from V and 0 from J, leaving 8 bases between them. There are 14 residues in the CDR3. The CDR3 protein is CASSIGSNTGELFF. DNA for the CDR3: TGCGCCAGCAGTATCGGTTCGAACACCGGGGAGCTGTTTTTT.

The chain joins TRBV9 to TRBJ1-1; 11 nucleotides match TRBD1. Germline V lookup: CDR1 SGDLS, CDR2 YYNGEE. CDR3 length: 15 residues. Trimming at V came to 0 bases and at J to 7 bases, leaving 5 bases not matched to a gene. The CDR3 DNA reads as TGTGCCAGCAGCGTAGCGGGACAGGGGGGCAATGAAGCTTTCTTT. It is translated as CASSVAGQGGNEAFF.

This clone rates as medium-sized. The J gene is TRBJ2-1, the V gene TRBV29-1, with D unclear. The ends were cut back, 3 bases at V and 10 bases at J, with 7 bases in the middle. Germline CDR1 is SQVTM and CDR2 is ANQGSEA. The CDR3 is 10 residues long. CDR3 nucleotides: TGCAGCGTTGAGCTAAAGGAGCAGTTCTTC. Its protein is CSVELKEQFF.

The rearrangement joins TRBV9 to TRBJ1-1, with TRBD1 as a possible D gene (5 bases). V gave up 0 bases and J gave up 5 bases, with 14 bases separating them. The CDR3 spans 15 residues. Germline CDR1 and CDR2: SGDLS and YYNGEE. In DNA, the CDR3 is TGTGCCAGCAGCGTAGACGGCATACGGGGGACTGAAGCTTTCTTT. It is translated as CASSVDGIRGTEAFF.

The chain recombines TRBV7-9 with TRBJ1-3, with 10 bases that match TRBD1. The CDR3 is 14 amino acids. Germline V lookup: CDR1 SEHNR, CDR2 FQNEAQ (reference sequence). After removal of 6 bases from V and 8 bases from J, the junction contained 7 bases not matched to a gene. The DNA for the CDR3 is TGTGCCAGCAGACGACAGGGGGCGTCGGACACCATATATTTT. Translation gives CASRRQGASDTIYF.

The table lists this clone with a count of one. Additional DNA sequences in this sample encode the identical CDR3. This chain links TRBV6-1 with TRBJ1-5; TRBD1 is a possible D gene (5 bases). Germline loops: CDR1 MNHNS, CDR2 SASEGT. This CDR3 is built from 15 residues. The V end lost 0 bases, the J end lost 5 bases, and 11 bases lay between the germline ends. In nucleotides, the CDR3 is TGTGCCAGCAGTGAAGCGGGCGGAGGGGATCAGCCCCAGCATTTT. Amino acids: CASSEAGGGDQPQHF.

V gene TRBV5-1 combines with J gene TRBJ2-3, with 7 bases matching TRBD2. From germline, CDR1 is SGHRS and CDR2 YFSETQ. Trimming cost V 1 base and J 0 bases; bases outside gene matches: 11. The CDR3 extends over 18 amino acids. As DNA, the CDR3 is TGCGCCAGCAGCTTGAGGTCCCTTGGCGGGAGTAGCACAGATACGCAGTATTTT. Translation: CASSLRSLGGSSTDTQYF.

The chain's CDR3 is CASSLGDRGHEKLFF. In nucleotides, the CDR3 is TGTGCCAGCAGCTTAGGGGACAGGGGGCATGAAAAACTGTTTTTT. The chain employs TRBV7-9 and TRBJ1-4; 12 bases match TRBD1. This CDR3 has 15 residues. Per the germline V gene, CDR1 is SEHNR and CDR2 is FQNEAQ (reference sequence). V lost 1 base and J lost 6; bases outside the gene matches: 0. Full variable domain (remainder filled in from reference TRBV7-9 and TRBJ1-4): DTGVSQNPRHKITKRGQNVTFRCDPISEHNRLYWYRQTLGQGPEFLTYFQNEAQLEKSRLLSDRFSAERPKGSFSTLEIQRTEQGDSAMYLCASSLGDRGHEKLFFGSGTQLSVL.